These 20 T cell receptor beta chains came from one sample sequenced in a study of blood T cell repertoires in COVID-19. Repertoires were generated with immunoSEQ multiplex PCR, while TCRdb's copy carries only in-frame clones and drops some. The repertoire has fewer than 350,000 clones, just under 90% of them found once; the top ten carry roughly 4.3%. The sample consisted of PBMCs or T cells enriched from blood (not recorded which). The receptor set was obtained from a young woman with acute COVID-19.

The CDR3 sequence: CATSDFRGTPYNEQFF. CDR3 DNA sequence: TGTGCCACCAGTGATTTCCGAGGAACCCCCTACAATGAGCAGTTCTTC. The chain carries TRBV24-1 and TRBJ2-1; D is unresolved. Deletions cut 1 base from V and 2 bases from J, with 11 bases between. This CDR3 is 16 amino acids long. Germline loops: CDR1 KGHDR, CDR2 SFDVKD.

The chain uses TRBV30 and TRBJ2-5; TRBD1 agrees at 7 bases. Trimming removed 4 bases from V and 7 bases from J; junction bases left unmatched: 9. CDR1 is GTSNPN and CDR2 is SVGIG in the germline V gene (reference sequence). The CDR3 has 13 amino acids. The CDR3 region is CAWTRQGARTQYF. CDR3 coding DNA: TGTGCCTGGACCCGACAGGGAGCACGGACCCAGTACTTC.

This clone was recorded once. J is TRBJ2-3 and V is TRBV23-1; 10 positions agree with TRBD2. TRBV23-1 falls under the ORF class, with uncertain function. The CDR3 runs 16 residues. V was pared by 4 bases and J by 2 bases, with 6 bases of the junction left unmatched. The CDR3 DNA follows: TGCGCCAGCAGTCCAAGGACTAGCGGAGACACAGATACGCAGTATTTT. Its protein is CASSPRTSGDTDTQYF.

This chain connects TRBV7-2 to TRBJ2-1, with 8 bases that match TRBD2. This CDR3 has 15 amino acids. J lost 7 bases, V lost 5 bases, and 10 bases had no gene match. Germline lookup yields CDR1 SGHTA and CDR2 FQGNSA. CDR3 protein: CASSPLAVAGNEQFF. The CDR3 region has the DNA TGTGCCAGCAGCCCACTAGCGGTAGCTGGGAATGAGCAGTTCTTC.

This chain joins TRBV11-1 and TRBJ2-5; maybe TRBD2 (6 bases). The CDR3 covers 14 residues. Trimming removed 5 bases from V and 1 base from J, with 11 bases in between. Germline loops: CDR1 SGHAT, CDR2 FQDESV (reference sequence). The CDR3 DNA is TGTGCCAGCAGCCCGGGACTTAGCCAAGAGACCCAGTACTTC. It specifies CASSPGLSQETQYF.

The chain couples TRBV30 to TRBJ1-6, with D possibly TRBD1 on 5 matching bases. Germline loops: CDR1 GTSNPN, CDR2 SVGIG (reference sequence). The CDR3 spans 16 residues. Trimming left V 2 bases short and J 2 bases short, with 13 bases between. Written as DNA, the CDR3 is TGTGCCTGGAGTTCAAGGGGATACCCCTATAATTCACCCCTCCACTTT. As protein: CAWSSRGYPYNSPLHF.

This chain connects TRBV18 to TRBJ1-4, with D possibly matching TRBD1 (5 bases). The CDR3 covers 14 residues. V lost 3 bases to trimming and J lost 7 bases, with 12 bases between them. Germline-derived CDR1 and CDR2 are KGHSH and LQKENI. The CDR3 spells CASSPWQGAEKLFF. CDR3 nucleotides: TGTGCCAGCTCACCGTGGCAGGGTGCTGAAAAACTGTTTTTT.

This clone was seen more than once but under ten times. The gene calls are TRBV3-1 (or the pseudogene TRBV3-2) and TRBJ2-4; TRBD2 matches 9 bases. CDR1 is LGHDT, CDR2 YNNKEL, per germline (reference sequence). V lost 0 bases and J lost 6; bases outside the gene matches: 15. This CDR3 is 19 amino acids long. The CDR3 region is CASSQDRTSSGASGNIQYF. Written as DNA, the CDR3 is TGTGCCAGCAGCCAAGATCGGACCTCTAGCGGGGCCTCCGGAAACATTCAGTACTTC.

With respect to this clone: The same CDR3 arises from other DNA sequences in this sample as well. The chain couples TRBV27 to TRBJ2-7; TRBD1 matches 9 bases. The length of the CDR3 is 14 residues. Trimming took 5 bases from V and 4 from J; bases not matched to a gene: 6. In germline, CDR1 is MNHEY, CDR2 SMNVEV (reference sequence). The CDR3 spells CASSPRDRAYEQYF. The CDR3 nucleotides read TGTGCCAGCAGTCCCCGGGACAGGGCTTACGAGCAGTACTTC.

This chain connects TRBV12-2 to TRBJ2-2; the DNA was not used to check the table's D call, TRBD2. TRBV12-2 is shown as a pseudogene. The CDR3 length is 16 residues. The CDR3 reads CASRLDAGRTTGELFF. The CDR3 coding sequence is TGTGCAAGTCGCTTAGACGCCGGGAGGACCACCGGGGAGCTGTTTTTT.

V gene TRBV3-1 (or the pseudogene TRBV3-2) combines with J gene TRBJ2-5, with a weak D call TRBD1 (5 bases). V was shortened by 3 bases and J by 5 bases, with 16 bases between the two germline ends. The germline gives CDR1 LGHDT, CDR2 YNNKEL (reference sequence). The CDR3 contains 15 residues. CDR3 sequence: CASSHQVGAAETQYF. The CDR3 DNA reads as TGTGCCAGCAGCCACCAGGTAGGGGCCGCGGAGACCCAGTACTTC.

The rearrangement joins TRBV20-1 to TRBJ1-1; D is uncertain. CDR1 and CDR2 (germline): DFQATT, SNEGSKA (reference sequence). This CDR3 is 12 amino acids long. With 3 bases removed from V and 8 bases from J, the gap between germline ends came to 13 bases. Here the CDR3 DNA reads TGCAGTGCTAGTCTCAGGTTCTGGGAAGCTTTCTTT. It specifies CSASLRFWEAFF.

This clone was observed once. The chain has TRBV30 and TRBJ2-2; the D gene is possibly TRBD2 (5 bases). The CDR3 is 14 residues long. Trimming took 4 bases from V and 3 from J, leaving 12 bases between them. Germline V lookup: CDR1 GTSNPN, CDR2 SVGIG (reference sequence). DNA of the CDR3: TGTGCCTGGAAGGCTCAAGCGGACACCGGGGAGCTGTTTTTT. Translation gives CAWKAQADTGELFF.

The chain combines TRBV5-6 with TRBJ2-1, with TRBD2 matching 8 bases. Germline V CDR1 and CDR2: SGHDT, YYEEEE. The ends lost 1 base at V and 6 bases at J; junction bases unmatched: 12. This CDR3 has 17 amino acids. The CDR3 reads CASSLLWAGGRANEQFF. The CDR3 DNA is TGTGCCAGCAGCTTGTTGTGGGCGGGAGGCCGCGCCAATGAGCAGTTCTTC. Full variable domain (rest looked up from reference TRBV5-6 and TRBJ2-1): DAGVTQSPTHLIKTRGQQVTLRCSPKSGHDTVSWYQQALGQGPQFIFQYYEEEERQRGNFPDRFSGHQFPNYSSELNVNALLLGDSALYLCASSLLWAGGRANEQFFGPGTRLTVL.

On this clone: Other nucleotide sequences in the sample specify the same CDR3. V usage is TRBV7-6 and J usage is TRBJ2-1; TRBD2 matches 10 bases. Looked up from germline, CDR1 is SGHVS and CDR2 is FNYEAQ. V was pared by 1 base and J by 5 bases, with 2 bases of the junction left unmatched. This CDR3 has 15 amino acids. The CDR3 reads CASSLGTSGDNEQFF. The CDR3 nucleotides are TGTGCCAGCAGCTTAGGGACTAGCGGTGACAATGAGCAGTTCTTC.

This clone came up once. V is TRBV19 and J is TRBJ1-1; no reliable D call. From germline, CDR1 is LNHDA and CDR2 SQIVND (reference sequence). Between the trimmed V and J ends, which lost 5 bases and 1 base, there was a span of 11 bases. CDR3 size: 14 residues. The CDR3 DNA is TGTGCCAGTAGTTTTGGACTGTGGAACACTGAAGCTTTCTTT. Translating it yields CASSFGLWNTEAFF.

J is TRBJ2-6 and V is TRBV18, with D tentatively TRBD1 (6 bases). This CDR3 has 18 amino acids. CDR1 is KGHSH and CDR2 is LQKENI in the germline V gene. V lost 1 base, J lost 3 bases, and 16 bases lay in between. CDR3 protein: CASSPRSPGASGANVLTF. CDR3 DNA sequence: TGTGCCAGCTCACCACGATCGCCAGGGGCGAGTGGGGCCAACGTCCTGACTTTC. The variable domain in full, completed from reference TRBV18 and TRBJ2-6, reads NAGVMQNPRHLVRRRGQEARLRCSPMKGHSHVYWYRQLPEEGLKFMVYLQKENIIDESGMPKERFSAEFPKEGPSILRIQQVVRGDSAAYFCASSPRSPGASGANVLTFGAGSRLTVL.

This rearrangement joins TRBV25-1 to TRBJ2-5; the match to TRBD2 covers 13 bases. With 2 bases clipped from V and 4 bases from J, the junction kept 4 bases outside the gene matches. This CDR3 spans 16 amino acids. CDR1 and CDR2 from the germline V gene are MGHDK and SYGVNS. CDR3 protein: CASSETSGRAPETQYF. The CDR3 nucleotides read TGTGCCAGCAGTGAAACTAGCGGGAGGGCCCCAGAGACCCAGTACTTC.

The rearrangement joins TRBV19 to TRBJ2-3; TRBD1 matches 8 bases. The CDR3 is 15 amino acids. Germline V lookup: CDR1 LNHDA, CDR2 SQIVND (reference sequence). V shed 6 bases and J 3 bases; nucleotides not matched to a gene: 8. CDR3 nucleotides: TGTGCCAGTAGCCCGGACAGGGCGGGGACAGATACGCAGTATTTT. It specifies CASSPDRAGTDTQYF.

The chain recombines TRBV7-9 with TRBJ2-1; weak D call: TRBD2 (6 bases). Germline CDR1 SEHNR, CDR2 FQNEAQ (reference sequence). The CDR3 has 19 residues. V was trimmed by 5 bases and J by 3 bases, leaving 26 bases between them. The CDR3 protein is CASSTTRRDGRGRYNEQFF. The CDR3 DNA reads as TGTGCCAGCAGCACGACCCGCCGGGACGGGAGAGGACGCTACAATGAGCAGTTCTTC.